The entry that follows covers one TCR beta chain sequence. The antigen remains unidentified. The source of the sample is a study of PD-1 blockade in classical Hodgkin lymphoma. Every single patient, without exception, relapsed after autologous stem cell transplantation, and brentuximab vedotin exposure varied. Classification of best responses gave complete response, partial response or progressive disease. The CDR3 sequence is 15 residues long. In germline, CDR1 is MNHNY, CDR2 SVGAGI (reference sequence). The J segment lost 3 bases and the V segment lost 6 bases, leaving 7 bases of the junction unmatched. General study results and limits: Whereas CD4+ TCR diversity had risen significantly by C4D1, CD8+ TCR diversity had not. Baseline TCR diversity was reportedly lower in newly diagnosed patients than in healthy donors. It was reported as lower still in relapsed/refractory patients. Whoever responded completely had baseline diversity much like that seen in newly diagnosed patients.

TCRdb keeps only in-frame clones here, not all; method: immunoSEQ multiplex PCR. Of 42,000 or so clones listed, around 83% were seen once; the top ten hold around 5%. The TCR comes from a human donor with classical Hodgkin lymphoma. The material sequenced was peripheral blood mononuclear cells (PBMCs), taken before the second cycle of nivolumab. The gene calls are TRBV6-6 and TRBJ2-7; 11 nucleotides agree with TRBD2. This chain's CDR3 is CASRLLAGEYYEQYF. The CDR3 nucleotides are TGTGCCAGCAGACTACTAGCGGGAGAGTACTACGAGCAGTACTTC.